The 14 T cell receptor beta chains given below trace back to one sample, sequenced in a study of blood T cell repertoires in COVID-19. Assay used: immunoSEQ multiplex PCR; TCRdb lists only in-frame clones, some missing. The sample yields 50,000 to 85,000 clones, about 80% seen once. The sequenced material came from peripheral blood. These receptors all stem from a man between 60 and 70 years old with acute or convalescent COVID-19.

This chain connects TRBV5-4 to TRBJ2-5; the D gene is possibly TRBD1 (6 bases). The V end lost 0 bases, the J end lost 5 bases, and 11 bases lay between the germline ends. The CDR3 is 14 residues long. In germline, CDR1 is SGHNT, CDR2 YYREEE (reference sequence). The CDR3 protein is CASSLESQGETQYF. The CDR3 region has the DNA TGTGCCAGCAGCTTGGAGTCCCAGGGGGAGACCCAGTACTTC. The full variable domain, in which reference TRBV5-4 and TRBJ2-5 provide the parts outside the CDR3, is ETGVTQSPTHLIKTRGQQVTLRCSSQSGHNTVSWYQQALGQGPQFIFQYYREEENGRGNFPPRFSGLQFPNYSSELNVNALELDDSALYLCASSLESQGETQYFGPGTRLLVL.

CDR3 protein: CASRGMRGSLDEQFF. The CDR3 DNA follows: TGCGCCAGCAGGGGCATGCGGGGGAGCCTCGATGAGCAGTTCTTC. The chain combines TRBV5-1 with TRBJ2-1; 7 positions match TRBD2. V gave up 5 bases and J gave up 8 bases; unmatched junction bases: 13. This CDR3 has 15 residues. CDR1 SGHRS and CDR2 YFSETQ come from the germline V gene.

The chain recombines TRBV2 with TRBJ2-2; D might be TRBD2 (7 bases). There are 17 residues in the CDR3. Germline V lookup: CDR1 SNHLY, CDR2 FYNNEI. Trimming took off 6 bases at V and 1 base at J, with 18 bases between the two ends. CDR3 in DNA: TGTGCCAGCAGACCCCCCGGCGGGGGCCAGAACACCGGGGAGCTGTTTTTT. Its protein is CASRPPGGGQNTGELFF.

V gene TRBV10-3 combines with J gene TRBJ1-1; tentative D call: TRBD1 (5 bases). V was pared by 4 bases and J by 5 bases, with 5 bases between. This CDR3 is built from 11 residues. Germline V gene data show CDR1 as ENHRY and CDR2 as SYGVKD. CDR3 protein: CAISAGTEAFF. CDR3 nucleotides: TGTGCCATCAGTGCAGGGACTGAAGCTTTCTTT.

The genes are TRBV10-2 and TRBJ1-2; 8 positions agree with TRBD1. The CDR3 consists of 13 residues. Germline trimming cut 6 bases from V and 8 bases from J; bases unmatched to any gene: 8. Per the germline V gene, CDR1 is WSHSY and CDR2 is SAAADI. As DNA, the CDR3 is TGCGCCAGCAGAACGGGACAGGAGGAAGGCTACACCTTC. Translating gives CASRTGQEEGYTF.

This clone was detected only once. The V and J genes are TRBV24-1 and TRBJ1-4; D is uncertain. Germline V CDR1 and CDR2: KGHDR, SFDVKD. Trimming took off 4 bases at V and 8 bases at J, with 13 bases between the two ends. This CDR3 comprises 14 residues. Written as DNA, the CDR3 is TGTGCCACCAGTGAACCCGGTCCCGCGGAAAAACTGTTTTTT. Its translation is CATSEPGPAEKLFF.

The rearrangement joins TRBV19 to TRBJ1-3; 7 bases are a match to TRBD1. There are 14 residues in the CDR3. In germline, CDR1 is LNHDA, CDR2 SQIVND (reference sequence). V lost 5 bases to trimming and J lost 4 bases; unmatched junction nucleotides: 5. The CDR3 nucleotides read TGTGCCAGTAGTTCCACAGGGGCAGGAAACACCATATATTTT. Encoded protein: CASSSTGAGNTIYF.

The chain uses TRBV3-1 (or the pseudogene TRBV3-2) and TRBJ1-1; D is perhaps TRBD1 (5 bases). The CDR3 contains 14 residues. V lost 4 bases to trimming and J lost 1 base, with 10 bases between them. From germline, CDR1 is LGHDT and CDR2 YNNKEL (reference sequence). This chain's CDR3 is CASSLSDKNTEAFF. The DNA for the CDR3 is TGTGCCAGCAGCCTCTCGGACAAGAACACTGAAGCTTTCTTT.

This clone was observed a handful of times. The gene calls are TRBV7-9 and TRBJ1-2; a possible D gene is TRBD1 (6 bases). Germline CDR1 SEHNR, CDR2 FQNEAQ (reference sequence). The CDR3 spans 15 residues. Deletions cut 4 bases from V and 5 bases from J, with 17 bases between. CDR3 bases: TGTGCCAGCAGCTCGCTGGACAGCCCGGGGTATGGCTACACCTTC. This encodes CASSSLDSPGYGYTF. Filled out from reference TRBV7-9 and TRBJ1-2, the complete variable domain reads DTGVSQNPRHKITKRGQNVTFRCDPISEHNRLYWYRQTLGQGPEFLTYFQNEAQLEKSRLLSDRFSAERPKGSFSTLEIQRTEQGDSAMYLCASSSLDSPGYGYTFGSGTRLTVV.

The J gene is TRBJ2-5, the V gene TRBV5-4, with 10 bases that match TRBD1. The CDR3 sequence is 14 residues long. V lost 1 base to trimming and J lost 7 bases; unmatched junction nucleotides: 4. Germline V lookup: CDR1 SGHNT, CDR2 YYREEE (reference sequence). In nucleotides, the CDR3 is TGTGCCAGCAGCTTGATGGGACAGGGGCGGACCCAGTACTTC. It is translated as CASSLMGQGRTQYF.

In this sample, this clone turned up a few times. This chain connects TRBV3-1 (or the pseudogene TRBV3-2) to TRBJ1-1; no reliable D call. V was cut by 4 bases and J by 1 base, with 4 bases left in between. The germline gives CDR1 LGHDT, CDR2 YNNKEL (reference sequence). CDR3 length: 12 residues. CDR3 DNA: TGTGCCAGCAGCCCGGGGAACACTGAAGCTTTCTTT. It specifies CASSPGNTEAFF.

The rearrangement uses TRBV18 and TRBJ1-4; D is undetermined. V lost 3 bases and J lost 4, with 6 bases in between. Germline values: CDR1 KGHSH, CDR2 LQKENI. The CDR3 sequence is 13 residues long. The DNA of the CDR3 is TGTGCCAGCTCACCCGGGGTTAATGAAAAACTGTTTTTT. Amino acid sequence: CASSPGVNEKLFF.

This clone was detected only a few times. The V and J genes are TRBV11-2 and TRBJ1-1, with D unresolved. CDR3 length: 16 residues. Trimming removed 5 bases from V and 0 bases from J, with 16 bases in between. Germline assignment: CDR1 SGHAT and CDR2 FQNNGV. The chain's CDR3 is CASSLLDGLMNTEAFF. The CDR3 DNA is TGTGCCAGCAGCCTCCTAGACGGCTTAATGAACACTGAAGCTTTCTTT.

The gene calls are TRBV2 and TRBJ1-5; D might be TRBD1 (6 bases). The germline V and J ends were trimmed by 7 bases and 11 bases, with 24 bases remaining between them. The CDR3 is 15 residues long. Germline V gene lookup returns CDR1 SNHLY and CDR2 FYNNEI. The CDR3: CASTPGVGPLIAQHF. As DNA, the CDR3 is TGTGCCAGCACCCCAGGGGTGGGGCCTCTGATTGCCCAGCATTTT.